This T cell receptor (beta chain) is from a study of blood T cell repertoires in COVID-19. Clones were sequenced by immunoSEQ multiplex PCR, and TCRdb holds only the in-frame ones, with some missing. The repertoire holds 65,000 to 80,000 clones, more than 75% seen once, with 6.5% to 8.5% in the top ten. The sample was peripheral blood. The sequence came from a man between 50 and 59 years old with active COVID-19.

The CDR3 sequence is CASSVGVDAYNEQFF. For the CDR3, the DNA is TGTGCCAGCAGCGTGGGAGTGGACGCCTACAATGAGCAGTTCTTC. The J gene is TRBJ2-1, the V gene TRBV9; a weak D match, TRBD2 (5 bases). Germline lookup yields CDR1 SGDLS and CDR2 YYNGEE. V was clipped by 2 bases and J by 2 bases, with 11 bases between them. This CDR3 comprises 15 residues. Using reference TRBV9 and TRBJ2-1 for the parts outside the CDR3, the full variable domain is DSGVTQTPKHLITATGQRVTLRCSPRSGDLSVYWYQQSLDQGLQFLIQYYNGEERAKGNILERFSAQQFPDLHSELNLSSLELGDSALYFCASSVGVDAYNEQFFGPGTRLTVL.